This T cell receptor (beta chain) was recorded in a study of tumor-infiltrating lymphocytes in localized non-small cell lung cancer. The study's findings and limits: Not all patients were TCR sequenced, owing to tissue quantity.

CDR1 and CDR2 from the germline V gene are SGDLS and YYNGEE. CDR3 length: 16 amino acids. The V and J ends lost 3 bases and 0 bases respectively, with 12 bases between them. This clone is a singleton in its sample. Its target is unknown. Produced via immunoSEQ multiplex PCR; TCRdb's table is partial and in-frame only. The sample lists 16,000 or so clones; over 70% were seen once. The source is a human donor with non-small cell lung cancer. This sequence joins TRBV9 and TRBJ2-2, with no clear D. What was sequenced was lung tumor tissue. This CDR3 reads CASSGAPGTNTGELFF. CDR3 in DNA: TGTGCCAGCAGCGGTGCACCGGGCACGAACACCGGGGAGCTGTTTTTT. Using reference TRBV9 and TRBJ2-2 for the parts outside the CDR3, the full variable domain is DSGVTQTPKHLITATGQRVTLRCSPRSGDLSVYWYQQSLDQGLQFLIQYYNGEERAKGNILERFSAQQFPDLHSELNLSSLELGDSALYFCASSGAPGTNTGELFFGEGSRLTVL.